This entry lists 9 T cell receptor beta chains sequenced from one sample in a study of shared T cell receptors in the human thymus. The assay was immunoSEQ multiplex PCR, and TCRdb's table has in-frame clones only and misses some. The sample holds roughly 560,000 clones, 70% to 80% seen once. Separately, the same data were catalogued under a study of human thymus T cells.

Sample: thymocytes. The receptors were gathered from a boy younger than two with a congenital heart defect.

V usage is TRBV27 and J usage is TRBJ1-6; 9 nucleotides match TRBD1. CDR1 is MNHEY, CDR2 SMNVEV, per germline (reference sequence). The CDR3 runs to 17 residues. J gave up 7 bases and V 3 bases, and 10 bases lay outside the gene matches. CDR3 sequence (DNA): TGTGCCAGCAGTTTTTATGGGACAGGGTCTCCCAATTCACCCCTCCACTTT. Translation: CASSFYGTGSPNSPLHF.

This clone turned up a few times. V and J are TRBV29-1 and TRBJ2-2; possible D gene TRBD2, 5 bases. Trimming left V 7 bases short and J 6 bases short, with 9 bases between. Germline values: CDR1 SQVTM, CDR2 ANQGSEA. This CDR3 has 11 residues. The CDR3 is CSAQEAGELFF. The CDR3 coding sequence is TGCAGCGCCCAGGAGGCCGGGGAGCTGTTTTTT.

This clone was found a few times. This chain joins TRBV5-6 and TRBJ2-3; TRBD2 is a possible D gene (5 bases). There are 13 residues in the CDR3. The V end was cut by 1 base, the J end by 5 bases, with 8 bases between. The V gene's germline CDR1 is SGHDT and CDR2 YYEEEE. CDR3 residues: CASSLTRGDTQYF. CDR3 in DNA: TGTGCCAGCAGCTTGACTAGAGGAGATACGCAGTATTTT.

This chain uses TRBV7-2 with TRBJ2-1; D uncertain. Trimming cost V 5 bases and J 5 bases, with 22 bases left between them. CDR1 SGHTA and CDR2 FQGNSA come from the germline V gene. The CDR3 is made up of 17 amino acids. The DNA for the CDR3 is TGTGCCAGCAGCCTACAGATTGAACAACCCCGGCACAATGAGCAGTTCTTC. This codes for CASSLQIEQPRHNEQFF. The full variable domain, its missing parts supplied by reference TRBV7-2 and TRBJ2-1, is GAGVSQSPSNKVTEKGKDVELRCDPISGHTALYWYRQSLGQGLEFLIYFQGNSAPDKSGLPSDRFSAERTGGSVSTLTIQRTQQEDSAVYLCASSLQIEQPRHNEQFFGPGTRLTVL.

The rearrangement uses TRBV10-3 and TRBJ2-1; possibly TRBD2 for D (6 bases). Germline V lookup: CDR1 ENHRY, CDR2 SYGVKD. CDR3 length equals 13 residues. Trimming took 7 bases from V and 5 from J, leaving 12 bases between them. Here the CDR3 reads CAITAGRDNEQFF. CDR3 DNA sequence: TGTGCCATCACTGCGGGACGCGACAATGAGCAGTTCTTC.

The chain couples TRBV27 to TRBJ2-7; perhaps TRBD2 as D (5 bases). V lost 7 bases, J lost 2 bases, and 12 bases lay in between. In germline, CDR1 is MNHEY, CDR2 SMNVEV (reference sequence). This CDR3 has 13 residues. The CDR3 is CASKGGPTYEQYF. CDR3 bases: TGTGCCAGCAAAGGCGGGCCAACCTACGAGCAGTACTTC.

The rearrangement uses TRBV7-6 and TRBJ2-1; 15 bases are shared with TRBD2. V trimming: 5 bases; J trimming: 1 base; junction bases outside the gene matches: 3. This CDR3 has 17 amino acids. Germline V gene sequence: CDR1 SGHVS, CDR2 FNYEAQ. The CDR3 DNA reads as TGTGCCAGCAGCCCAGGGACTAGCGGGAGGTCCTACAATGAGCAGTTCTTC. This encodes CASSPGTSGRSYNEQFF.

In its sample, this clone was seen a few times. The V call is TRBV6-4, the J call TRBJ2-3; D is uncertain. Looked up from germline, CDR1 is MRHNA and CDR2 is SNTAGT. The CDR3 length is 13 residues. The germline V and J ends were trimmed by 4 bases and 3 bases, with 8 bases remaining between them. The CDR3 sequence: CASSAPGTDTQYF. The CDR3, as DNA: TGTGCCAGCAGTGCCCCCGGGACAGATACGCAGTATTTT.

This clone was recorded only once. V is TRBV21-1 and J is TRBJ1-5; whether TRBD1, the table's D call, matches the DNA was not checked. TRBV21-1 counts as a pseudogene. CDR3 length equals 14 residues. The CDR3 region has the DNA TGTGCCAGCGCCAACAGGGTAAGCAATCAGCCCCAGCATTTT. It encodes CASANRVSNQPQHF.